These 26 T cell receptor beta chains were sequenced from one sample in a study of blood T cell repertoires in COVID-19 (dated by TCRdb to the early 2020s). The library was prepared using the immunoSEQ multiplex PCR assay. The source is immuneACCESS, and TCRdb retained only in-frame sequences with V and J called. Part of the clones is not carried over; for the studies checked, unresolved V genes explain less than half of this, and the remainder is unexplained. Within this sample are around 250,000 clones, with roughly 86% of them counted one time only. The ten largest clones take up roughly 8% of the sample. Material for sequencing was peripheral blood. These receptor sequences come from a man between 40 and 49 years old with active or convalescent COVID-19.

CDR3 bases: TGCGCCAGCAGCCTCGTAGCGGGATCGGGCGATACGCAGTATTTT. Its translation is CASSLVAGSGDTQYF. The chain has TRBV5-1 and TRBJ2-3; 8 positions match TRBD2. Unmatched junction bases numbered 10, after V lost 4 bases and J lost 6 bases. CDR1 and CDR2 (germline): SGHRS, YFSETQ. The CDR3 is 15 residues long.

The rearrangement joins TRBV2 to TRBJ2-3; 10 bases line up with TRBD1. The CDR3 runs to 15 residues. Germline V gene sequence: CDR1 SNHLY, CDR2 FYNNEI. The junction had 7 bases not matched to a gene; V was cut back by 4 bases and J by 6 bases. The CDR3 DNA reads TGTGCCAGCAGTGCGGACAGGGGGGCACACGATACGCAGTATTTT. Encoded protein: CASSADRGAHDTQYF.

The chain links TRBV15 to TRBJ2-2, with D tentatively TRBD1 (6 bases). Germline values: CDR1 LNHNV, CDR2 YYDKDF (reference sequence). The ends were cut back, 3 bases at V and 5 bases at J, with 10 bases in the middle. This CDR3 contains 14 residues. The DNA of the CDR3 is TGTGCCACCAGCAGGGCAGGGGTAACCGGGGAGCTGTTTTTT. The encoded protein is CATSRAGVTGELFF. The variable domain in full, completed from reference TRBV15 and TRBJ2-2, reads DAMVIQNPRYQVTQFGKPVTLSCSQTLNHNVMYWYQQKSSQAPKLLFHYYDKDFNNEADTPDNFQSRRPNTSFCFLDIRSPGLGDTAMYLCATSRAGVTGELFFGEGSRLTVL.

J is TRBJ1-1 and V is TRBV4-1; D gene ambiguous. Trimming shortened V by 4 bases and J by 7 bases, and 16 bases separated the two germline ends. The CDR3 runs to 14 residues. Looked up from germline, CDR1 is MGHRA and CDR2 is YSYEKL. CDR3 in amino acids: CASSLHPTRDEAFF. The CDR3, as DNA: TGCGCCAGCAGCCTTCATCCAACGAGGGATGAAGCTTTCTTT.

The rearrangement uses TRBV7-9 and TRBJ2-2, with 9 nucleotides matching TRBD1. Unmatched junction bases numbered 7, after V lost 2 bases and J lost 6 bases. Germline V gene sequence: CDR1 SEHNR, CDR2 FQNEAQ (reference sequence). The CDR3 consists of 16 residues. The CDR3 loop is CASSLSRQGGAGELFF. CDR3 nucleotide sequence: TGTGCCAGCAGCTTATCGAGACAGGGGGGAGCCGGGGAGCTGTTTTTT.

The chain combines TRBV27 with TRBJ1-5; a weak D match, TRBD1 (5 bases). Trimming took off 2 bases at V and 3 bases at J, with 11 bases between the two ends. Germline-derived CDR1 and CDR2 are MNHEY and SMNVEV (reference sequence). There are 15 residues in the CDR3. The CDR3 region is CASSLGAEPNQPQHF. The CDR3 bases are TGTGCCAGCAGTTTAGGGGCAGAGCCCAATCAGCCCCAGCATTTT.

The rearrangement uses TRBV2 and TRBJ2-1; weak D call: TRBD2 (5 bases). The germline gives CDR1 SNHLY, CDR2 FYNNEI. Trimming shortened V by 6 bases and J by 6 bases, and 12 bases separated the two germline ends. This CDR3 region has 13 residues. Here the CDR3 reads CASRVALGNEQFF. DNA for the CDR3: TGTGCCAGCAGGGTGGCACTAGGCAATGAGCAGTTCTTC.

The chain carries TRBV3-1 (or the pseudogene TRBV3-2) and TRBJ2-1; maybe TRBD2 (6 bases). The V end was cut by 0 bases, the J end by 7 bases, with 13 bases between. Germline CDR1 is LGHDT and CDR2 is YNNKEL (reference sequence). The CDR3 sequence is 15 residues long. CDR3 in DNA: TGTGCCAGCAGCCAAGATAGGCGGGGCCGAAATGAGCAGTTCTTC. As protein: CASSQDRRGRNEQFF.

CDR3 amino acids: CASSRGQGSGELFF. In DNA, the CDR3 is TGTGCCAGCTCGAGGGGGCAGGGGTCCGGGGAGCTGTTTTTT. The rearrangement uses TRBV10-3 and TRBJ2-2; the match to TRBD1 covers 7 bases. The CDR3 is 14 amino acids. The germline CDR1 and CDR2 sequences are ENHRY and SYGVKD. With 10 bases clipped from V and 6 bases from J, the junction kept 11 bases outside the gene matches.

The chain carries TRBV30 and TRBJ2-1; D perhaps matches TRBD2 (6 bases). The V gene lost 8 bases and the J gene lost 8 bases, with 10 bases spanning the gap. CDR3 length: 10 residues. The V gene's germline CDR1 is GTSNPN and CDR2 SVGIG (reference sequence). The CDR3 here is CALGGHEQFF. DNA of the CDR3: TGTGCCCTCGGGGGTCATGAGCAGTTCTTC.

V and J are TRBV6-4 and TRBJ2-1, with 9 bases aligning to TRBD2. The germline V gene has CDR1 MRHNA and CDR2 SNTAGT. V was clipped by 11 bases and J by 5 bases; unmatched bases: 10. The CDR3 extends over 14 amino acids. The CDR3 DNA reads TGTGCCGGACCTTGCGGGAGGGTGGACAATGAGCAGTTCTTC. It encodes CAGPCGRVDNEQFF.

The CDR3 nucleotides are TGTGCCACCAGTGGGCGGTTGTCGGGTGAAGCTTTCTTT. Its translation: CATSGRLSGEAFF. The chain couples TRBV24-1 to TRBJ1-1; D remains unclear. In germline, CDR1 is KGHDR, CDR2 SFDVKD. The CDR3 runs to 13 residues. The V gene lost 5 bases and the J gene lost 7 bases, with 13 bases spanning the gap.

This clone was found a few times. The DNA for the CDR3 is TGTGCCAGTAGTATAAGGAACAGTCCGACCGGGGAGCTGTTTTTT. It codes for CASSIRNSPTGELFF. V is TRBV19 and J is TRBJ2-2; D is unresolved. The CDR3 length is 15 residues. The V end was cut by 2 bases, the J end by 5 bases, with 12 bases between. Germline CDR1 LNHDA, CDR2 SQIVND (reference sequence).

The chain couples TRBV3-1 (or the pseudogene TRBV3-2) to TRBJ1-1; D is undetermined. Germline values: CDR1 LGHDT, CDR2 YNNKEL (reference sequence). The V gene lost 1 base and the J gene lost 10 bases, with 16 bases spanning the gap. This CDR3 region has 14 residues. In DNA form, the CDR3 reads TGTGCCAGCAGCCAAGCAAGTGCCCGGGGAACAGCTTTCTTT. Translated: CASSQASARGTAFF.

V gene TRBV5-5 combines with J gene TRBJ2-7, with 8 positions matching TRBD2. The CDR3 length is 14 residues. With 2 bases clipped from V and 7 bases from J, the junction kept 8 bases outside the gene matches. Germline V gene lookup returns CDR1 SGHKS and CDR2 YYEKEE (reference sequence). The CDR3 region is CASSLGSGGWEQYF. Here the CDR3 DNA reads TGTGCCAGCAGCTTAGGAAGCGGGGGTTGGGAGCAGTACTTC.

This chain links TRBV6-5 with TRBJ2-1, with 14 nucleotides matching TRBD2. Germline V CDR1 and CDR2: MNHEY, SVGAGI. V lost 6 bases to trimming and J lost 9 bases; unmatched junction nucleotides: 4. The CDR3 contains 14 residues. The chain's CDR3 is CASRGLAGESEQFF. DNA of the CDR3: TGTGCCAGCAGGGGACTAGCGGGAGAAAGTGAGCAGTTCTTC.

The CDR3 DNA reads TGTGCCAGTAGCATGGGGCAGGGGAGTCAGCCCCAGCATTTT. Its protein product is CASSMGQGSQPQHF. This sequence joins TRBV19 and TRBJ1-5, with D possibly TRBD1 on 6 matching bases. The CDR3 sequence is 14 residues long. Germline CDR1 reads LNHDA; CDR2 reads SQIVND (reference sequence). Trimming removed 6 bases at V and 6 bases at J, with 15 bases between.

This chain connects TRBV7-6 to TRBJ2-1; 12 nucleotides match TRBD2. Unmatched junction bases numbered 1, after V lost 2 bases and J lost 5 bases. Germline CDR1 is SGHVS and CDR2 is FNYEAQ. This CDR3 is built from 15 residues. The CDR3 DNA reads TGTGCCAGCAGCTTAAGACTAGCGGGGGACAATGAGCAGTTCTTC. Translation: CASSLRLAGDNEQFF.

The rearrangement uses TRBV5-1 and TRBJ1-4; 7 nucleotides align to TRBD1. The germline V gene encodes CDR1 SGHRS and CDR2 YFSETQ. V trimming: 4 bases; J trimming: 4 bases; junction bases outside the gene matches: 10. This CDR3 spans 16 amino acids. As DNA, the CDR3 is TGCGCCAGCAGCCCCGCCCTGACAGGGATTAATGAAAAACTGTTTTTT. It translates to CASSPALTGINEKLFF.

This clone was counted a few times. V and J are TRBV5-1 and TRBJ2-1; 15 nucleotides agree with TRBD2. The J segment lost 0 bases and the V segment lost 4 bases, leaving 2 bases of the junction unmatched. CDR1 and CDR2 (germline): SGHRS, YFSETQ. The CDR3 contains 17 residues. CDR3 protein: CASSRTSGGVSYNEQFF. The CDR3 DNA reads as TGCGCCAGCAGCCGGACTAGCGGGGGGGTCTCCTACAATGAGCAGTTCTTC.

The chain links TRBV14 to TRBJ2-1; TRBD1 matches at 12 bases. Looked up from germline, CDR1 is SGHDN and CDR2 is FVKESK. V lost 5 bases to trimming and J lost 10 bases; unmatched junction nucleotides: 18. The CDR3 runs to 18 residues. CDR3 sequence (DNA): TGTGCCAGCAGCTCAAGACCTGGGGACAGGGGGCTAGCGGGGGAGCAGTTCTTC. It yields the protein CASSSRPGDRGLAGEQFF.

The chain links TRBV19 to TRBJ2-2; 9 positions match TRBD1. Germline trimming cut 3 bases from V and 4 bases from J; bases unmatched to any gene: 12. The V gene's germline CDR1 is LNHDA and CDR2 SQIVND (reference sequence). The CDR3 spans 18 residues. The CDR3 loop reads CASSIHPTGGSGTGELFF. CDR3 DNA: TGTGCCAGTAGTATTCACCCTACAGGGGGCTCGGGCACCGGGGAGCTGTTTTTT.

V usage is TRBV30 and J usage is TRBJ2-2, with 8 bases lining up with TRBD2. The germline V gene has CDR1 GTSNPN and CDR2 SVGIG (reference sequence). V lost 4 bases, J lost 0 bases, and 1 base stayed unmatched. This CDR3 spans 14 amino acids. This CDR3 reads CAWKLAANTGELFF. CDR3 coding DNA: TGTGCCTGGAAACTAGCGGCGAACACCGGGGAGCTGTTTTTT.

The chain joins TRBV5-4 to TRBJ2-3, with 16 positions matching TRBD2. This CDR3 spans 16 amino acids. Germline assignment: CDR1 SGHNT and CDR2 YYREEE (reference sequence). J lost 5 bases, V lost 3 bases, and 3 bases had no gene match. Here the CDR3 reads CASSSGLAGGQDTQYF. The CDR3 bases are TGTGCCAGCAGCTCGGGACTAGCGGGGGGGCAAGATACGCAGTATTTT.

The rearrangement uses TRBV2 and TRBJ2-1; possibly TRBD1 for D (5 bases). The length of the CDR3 is 13 residues. V lost 8 bases and J lost 4, with 12 bases in between. In germline, CDR1 is SNHLY, CDR2 FYNNEI. CDR3 nucleotide sequence: TGTGCCAGCGGAAGGCAGGGTTACAATGAGCAGTTCTTC. This sequence encodes CASGRQGYNEQFF.

This clone has just one count. The genes are TRBV5-4 and TRBJ2-1; the match to TRBD2 covers 8 bases. The CDR3 length is 17 residues. With V trimmed by 0 bases and J by 2 bases, 7 bases remained unmatched. Looked up from germline, CDR1 is SGHNT and CDR2 is YYREEE (reference sequence). CDR3: CASSLGGTSGPYNEQFF. The CDR3 DNA reads as TGTGCCAGCAGCTTGGGGGGAACTAGCGGTCCCTACAATGAGCAGTTCTTC.